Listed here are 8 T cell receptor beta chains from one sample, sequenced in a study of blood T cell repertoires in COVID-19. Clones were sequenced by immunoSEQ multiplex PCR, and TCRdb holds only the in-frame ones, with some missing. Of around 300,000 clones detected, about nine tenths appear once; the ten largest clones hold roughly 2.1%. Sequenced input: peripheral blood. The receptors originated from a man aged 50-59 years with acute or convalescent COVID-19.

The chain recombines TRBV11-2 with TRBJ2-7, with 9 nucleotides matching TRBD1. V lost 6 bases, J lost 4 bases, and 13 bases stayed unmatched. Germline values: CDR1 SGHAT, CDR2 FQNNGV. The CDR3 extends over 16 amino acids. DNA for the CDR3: TGTGCCAGCAGGCGTACGGGGGACAGGGTCCGATACGAGCAGTACTTC. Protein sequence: CASRRTGDRVRYEQYF.

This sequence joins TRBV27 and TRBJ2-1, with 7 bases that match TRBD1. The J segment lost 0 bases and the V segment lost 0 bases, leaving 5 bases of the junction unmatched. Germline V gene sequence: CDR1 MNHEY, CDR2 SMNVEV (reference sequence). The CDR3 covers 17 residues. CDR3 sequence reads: CASSLSDRPSSYNEQFF. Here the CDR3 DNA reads TGTGCCAGCAGTTTATCGGACAGGCCTTCCTCCTACAATGAGCAGTTCTTC.

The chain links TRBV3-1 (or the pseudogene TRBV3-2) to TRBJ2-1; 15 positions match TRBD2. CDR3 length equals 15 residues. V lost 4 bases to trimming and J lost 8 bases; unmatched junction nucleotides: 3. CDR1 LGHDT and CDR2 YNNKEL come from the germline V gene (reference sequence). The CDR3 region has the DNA TGTGCCAGCAGCCGCGGGACTAGCGGGGGGTATGAGCAGTTCTTC. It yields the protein CASSRGTSGGYEQFF.

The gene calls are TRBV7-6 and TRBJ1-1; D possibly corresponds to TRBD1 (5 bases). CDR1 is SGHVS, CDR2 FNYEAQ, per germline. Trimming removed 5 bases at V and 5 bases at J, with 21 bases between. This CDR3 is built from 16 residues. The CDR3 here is CASSPWMGREGTEAFF. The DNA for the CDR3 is TGTGCCAGCAGCCCCTGGATGGGGCGGGAGGGGACTGAAGCTTTCTTT.

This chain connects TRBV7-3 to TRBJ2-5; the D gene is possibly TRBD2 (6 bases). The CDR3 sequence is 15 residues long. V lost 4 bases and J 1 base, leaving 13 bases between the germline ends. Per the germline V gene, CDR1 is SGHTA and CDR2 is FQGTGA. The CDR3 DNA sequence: TGTGCCAGCAGCTCGACTGGGAGGTTCCAAGAGACCCAGTACTTC. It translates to CASSSTGRFQETQYF.

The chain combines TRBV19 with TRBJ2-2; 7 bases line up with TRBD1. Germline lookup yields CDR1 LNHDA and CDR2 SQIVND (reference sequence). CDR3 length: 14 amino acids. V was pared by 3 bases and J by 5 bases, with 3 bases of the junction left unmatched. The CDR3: CASSIPRGTGELFF. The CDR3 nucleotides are TGTGCCAGTAGTATCCCCAGGGGGACCGGGGAGCTGTTTTTT.

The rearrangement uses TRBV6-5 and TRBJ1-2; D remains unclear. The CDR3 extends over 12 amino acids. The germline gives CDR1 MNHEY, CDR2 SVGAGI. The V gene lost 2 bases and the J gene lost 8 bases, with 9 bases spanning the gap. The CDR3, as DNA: TGTGCCAGCAGTTACCAAGACGGGGGCTACACCTTC. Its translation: CASSYQDGGYTF.

This chain's CDR3 is CASSGGGGVSYEQYF. Written as DNA, the CDR3 is TGTGCCAGCAGTGGTGGCGGGGGGGTCTCCTACGAGCAGTACTTC. This chain uses TRBV2 with TRBJ2-7; 9 bases align to TRBD2. This CDR3 has 15 residues. The germline gives CDR1 SNHLY, CDR2 FYNNEI. The V and J ends lost 4 bases and 0 bases, in that order; junction bases with no gene match: 4.